The 3 T cell receptor beta chains below come from one sample, sequenced in a study of T cells in Graves' hyperthyroidism and ophthalmopathy. Using RNA transcripts as the source, TCR beta CDR3 regions were amplified. HTBI primers were employed in a first-round RT-PCR of the TCR CDR3. TCRdb re-derived calls from the multiplex PCR reads in MiXCR, one entry per CDR3 protein. Among 550,000 to 600,000 distinct CDR3 sequences listed, 13% to 15% were seen once. The material sequenced was blood. Every receptor here comes from a woman aged 18-30 years with Graves' ophthalmopathy.

This clonotype was counted at least ten times. This sequence joins TRBV7-8 and TRBJ1-2, with D unresolved. Trimming left V 1 base short and J 0 bases short, with 9 bases between. Germline V lookup: CDR1 SGHVS, CDR2 FQNEAQ. The CDR3 is 15 amino acids. The DNA of the CDR3 is TGTGCCAGCAGCTTAGGGCAGACTCCTAACTATGGCTACACCTTC. It codes for CASSLGQTPNYGYTF. Filled out from reference TRBV7-8 and TRBJ1-2, the complete variable domain reads GAGVSQSPRYKVAKRGQDVALRCDPISGHVSLFWYQQALGQGPEFLTYFQNEAQLDKSGLPSDRFFAERPEGSVSTLKIQRTQQEDSAVYLCASSLGQTPNYGYTFGSGTRLTVV.

In its sample, this clonotype was seen many times. The chain couples TRBV20-1 to TRBJ1-1; D is undetermined. The CDR3 covers 15 residues. V gave up 2 bases and J gave up 1 base, with 14 bases separating them. Germline values: CDR1 DFQATT, CDR2 SNEGSKA (reference sequence). The CDR3 DNA follows: TGCAGTGCTAGATCATTGTTAGACGGGAACACTGAAGCTTTCTTT. This sequence encodes CSARSLLDGNTEAFF.

This clonotype was counted at least ten times. V gene TRBV28 combines with J gene TRBJ2-3; D is ambiguous. Germline V CDR1 and CDR2: MDHEN, SYDVKM. With 2 bases removed from V and 4 bases from J, the gap between germline ends came to 22 bases. This CDR3 contains 18 residues. The CDR3 coding sequence is TGTGCCAGCAGTTTACTACAGTGGGCGTTACCTGGGGCAGATACGCAGTATTTT. Translation: CASSLLQWALPGADTQYF. Filled out from reference TRBV28 and TRBJ2-3, the complete variable domain reads DVKVTQSSRYLVKRTGEKVFLECVQDMDHENMFWYRQDPGLGLRLIYFSYDVKMKEKGDIPEGYSVSREKKERFSLILESASTNQTSMYLCASSLLQWALPGADTQYFGPGTRLTVL.